The clone carrying this T cell receptor beta chain was picked up a small number of times. The antigen remains unidentified. Method: immunoSEQ multiplex PCR; TCRdb's copy keeps in-frame clones and lacks some. The repertoire includes 90,000 to 120,000 clones, around 90% of them detected once, and approximately 7% sits in the top ten. This sample is drawn from a study of T cell responses to AZD1222 COVID-19 vaccine. Study-wide results and limits: Clonal diversity was possibly underestimated; the donors were predominantly white British and more often female. Nearly half of spike-specific TCRs reportedly target unmutated variant regions. At baseline, seropositivity was found in only six or seven AZD1222 recipients.

The source material was peripheral blood, sampled on day 0 of AZD1222 vaccination. This sequence originates from an adult in good health.

This chain's CDR3 is CASSGQRSSYEQYF. In DNA form, the CDR3 reads TGTGCCAGCAGTGGGCAGAGGAGCTCCTACGAGCAGTACTTC. The rearrangement uses TRBV6-6 and TRBJ2-7; the D is unclear. CDR3 size: 14 residues. The germline CDR1 and CDR2 sequences are MNHNY and SVGAGI (reference sequence). Trimming took 5 bases from V and 0 from J, leaving 11 bases between them.